A single sample is the source of the 32 T cell receptor beta chains below, sequenced in a study of T cell responses to AZD1222 COVID-19 vaccine. Clones were sequenced by immunoSEQ multiplex PCR, and TCRdb holds only the in-frame ones, with some missing. This table holds about 56,000 clones, 80% to 90% found once. The sample consisted of peripheral blood, taken on day 0 of AZD1222 vaccination. Every receptor here comes from an adult in good health.

This chain joins TRBV24-1 and TRBJ2-7; D is unresolved. The CDR3 runs to 13 residues. Germline CDR1 reads KGHDR; CDR2 reads SFDVKD. V was pared by 5 bases and J by 4 bases, with 11 bases between. The CDR3 spells CATSGRYPYEQYF. CDR3 sequence (DNA): TGTGCCACCAGTGGCAGGTACCCTTACGAGCAGTACTTC.

The DNA of the CDR3 is TGTGCCAGTGGGGGGACGGCGGGCACTGAAGCTTTCTTT. Translation: CASGGTAGTEAFF. This chain joins TRBV19 and TRBJ1-1, with a weak D call TRBD1 (5 bases). Trimming left V 8 bases short and J 4 bases short, with 14 bases between. The CDR3 length is 13 residues. Germline V gene data show CDR1 as LNHDA and CDR2 as SQIVND (reference sequence).

V is TRBV4-1 and J is TRBJ2-5; D remains unclear. Germline lookup yields CDR1 MGHRA and CDR2 YSYEKL. With 1 base removed from V and 5 bases from J, the gap between germline ends came to 11 bases. The CDR3 covers 14 residues. The CDR3 spells CASSQGFFGETQYF. The CDR3 DNA reads as TGCGCCAGCAGCCAAGGGTTCTTCGGCGAGACCCAGTACTTC.

This clone was picked up a small number of times. V and J are TRBV19 and TRBJ1-1; D ambiguous. Trimming cost V 4 bases and J 0 bases, with 15 bases left between them. This CDR3 has 16 residues. Germline values: CDR1 LNHDA, CDR2 SQIVND (reference sequence). CDR3 DNA sequence: TGTGCCAGTAGTACCAGTTTTGGGCTCATGAACACTGAAGCTTTCTTT. Amino acids: CASSTSFGLMNTEAFF.

The chain combines TRBV9 with TRBJ1-3; the D is unclear. Deletions cut 0 bases from V and 0 bases from J, with 10 bases between. The germline V gene encodes CDR1 SGDLS and CDR2 YYNGEE. The CDR3 is made up of 16 amino acids. CDR3 sequence reads: CASSVAGRSSGNTIYF. The CDR3 nucleotides read TGTGCCAGCAGCGTAGCGGGCAGGTCCTCTGGAAACACCATATATTTT.

In this sample, this clone turned up once. The V and J genes are TRBV5-5 and TRBJ1-3, with unresolved D. CDR1 is SGHKS and CDR2 is YYEKEE in the germline V gene (reference sequence). The CDR3 totals 15 residues. Trimming left V 3 bases short and J 0 bases short, with 10 bases between. The CDR3 loop is CASSSDGSSGNTIYF. The DNA of the CDR3 is TGTGCCAGCAGCTCGGACGGTAGCTCTGGAAACACCATATATTTT.

The J gene is TRBJ2-7, the V gene TRBV29-1; D perhaps matches TRBD1 (6 bases). Germline assignment: CDR1 SQVTM and CDR2 ANQGSEA. Trimming pared 4 bases from V and 7 bases from J, leaving 20 bases between. This CDR3 region has 14 residues. The CDR3 coding sequence is TGCAGCGTTGTATCGGCAGGGGCCTCCGTAGAGCAGTACTTC. It encodes CSVVSAGASVEQYF.

This chain links TRBV25-1 with TRBJ1-2; D unresolved. There are 14 residues in the CDR3. The V end was cut by 6 bases, the J end by 7 bases, with 18 bases between. Germline CDR1 reads MGHDK; CDR2 reads SYGVNS. CDR3 amino acids: CASRTRGGPGGYTF. CDR3 sequence (DNA): TGTGCCAGCAGAACCCGGGGAGGGCCGGGTGGCTACACCTTC.

This sequence joins TRBV19 and TRBJ2-5; D is perhaps TRBD2 (7 bases). V was shortened by 0 bases and J by 5 bases, with 10 bases between the two germline ends. This CDR3 is built from 14 residues. The germline gives CDR1 LNHDA, CDR2 SQIVND (reference sequence). The CDR3: CASSIDRGGETQYF. The CDR3, as DNA: TGTGCCAGTAGTATAGACAGGGGAGGGGAGACCCAGTACTTC.

The J gene is TRBJ2-1, the V gene TRBV18; tentatively, D is TRBD1 (5 bases). Germline V gives CDR1 KGHSH, CDR2 LQKENI. This CDR3 region has 15 residues. Trimming left V 3 bases short and J 4 bases short, with 13 bases between. The DNA of the CDR3 is TGTGCCAGCTCACCTGGTGGGGCCCCATACAATGAGCAGTTCTTC. Its translation is CASSPGGAPYNEQFF.

The genes are TRBV5-4 and TRBJ1-6; D gene unclear. V was cut by 4 bases and J by 6 bases, with 14 bases left in between. CDR3 length equals 15 residues. The germline V gene encodes CDR1 SGHNT and CDR2 YYREEE (reference sequence). For the CDR3, the DNA is TGTGCCAGCAGCCGTAGGGATTCTCTTAATTCACCCCTCCACTTT. It codes for CASSRRDSLNSPLHF.

The gene calls are TRBV15 and TRBJ2-7; no definite D call. The germline gives CDR1 LNHNV, CDR2 YYDKDF (reference sequence). Between the trimmed V and J ends, which lost 0 bases and 6 bases, there was a span of 12 bases. The CDR3 spans 14 residues. For the CDR3, the DNA is TGTGCCACCAGCAGAGACAGTTGGGTTAGCGAGCAGTACTTC. Protein: CATSRDSWVSEQYF.

The chain links TRBV12-3 or TRBV12-4 to TRBJ2-2; D ambiguous. CDR3 size: 12 residues. V was pared by 7 bases and J by 5 bases, with 8 bases between. The CDR3 coding sequence is TGTGCCAGCATTAGAGAAACCGGGGAGCTGTTTTTT. The encoded protein is CASIRETGELFF.

The V and J genes are TRBV19 and TRBJ1-2; 8 bases are shared with TRBD1. The ends lost 6 bases at V and 3 bases at J; junction bases unmatched: 6. This CDR3 spans 14 amino acids. Germline V gene data show CDR1 as LNHDA and CDR2 as SQIVND (reference sequence). CDR3 residues: CASRTGAGYYGYTF. CDR3 sequence (DNA): TGTGCCAGTAGGACAGGGGCAGGCTACTATGGCTACACCTTC.

CDR3 sequence reads: CASSMGASQYYNYGYTF. In DNA, the CDR3 is TGTGCCAGCAGTATGGGGGCCTCCCAATATTATAACTATGGCTACACCTTC. The chain has TRBV27 and TRBJ1-2; TRBD1 might be the D (6 bases). Trimming removed 5 bases at V and 1 base at J, with 20 bases between. Germline V gives CDR1 MNHEY, CDR2 SMNVEV (reference sequence). This CDR3 has 17 residues.

The chain links TRBV7-6 to TRBJ1-1, with D possibly matching TRBD1 (5 bases). The V end was cut by 0 bases, the J end by 3 bases, with 14 bases between. The length of the CDR3 is 16 residues. Germline V gene sequence: CDR1 SGHVS, CDR2 FNYEAQ. CDR3 region: CASSLAPGLRYTEAFF. CDR3 DNA: TGTGCCAGCAGCTTAGCCCCAGGGTTACGATACACTGAAGCTTTCTTT.

This chain uses TRBV19 with TRBJ1-2; possibly TRBD1 for D (5 bases). V was pared by 4 bases and J by 4 bases, with 16 bases between. The CDR3 is made up of 15 amino acids. From germline, CDR1 is LNHDA and CDR2 SQIVND (reference sequence). This chain's CDR3 is CASSRDSQAGYGYTF. CDR3 DNA sequence: TGTGCCAGTAGTAGGGACTCTCAAGCGGGCTATGGCTACACCTTC.

This clone appeared once. The chain's CDR3 is CASSHPGGTEAFF. CDR3 in DNA: TGTGCCAGCAGCCATCCGGGGGGCACTGAAGCTTTCTTT. This rearrangement joins TRBV4-2 to TRBJ1-1; a possible D gene is TRBD1 (5 bases). Germline CDR1 is LGHNA and CDR2 is YNFKEQ. The V gene lost 3 bases and the J gene lost 4 bases, with 9 bases spanning the gap. There are 13 residues in the CDR3.

The chain uses TRBV3-1 (or the pseudogene TRBV3-2) and TRBJ1-6, with D perhaps TRBD1 (5 bases). V lost 4 bases and J lost 7, with 14 bases in between. This CDR3 spans 15 amino acids. CDR1 is LGHDT, CDR2 YNNKEL, per germline (reference sequence). This chain's CDR3 is CASSLAGAFNSPLHF. Here the CDR3 DNA reads TGTGCCAGCAGCCTAGCCGGGGCCTTCAATTCACCCCTCCACTTT.

The genes are TRBV6-5 and TRBJ1-2, with a tentative D call TRBD1 (6 bases). Deletions cut 2 bases from V and 0 bases from J, with 13 bases between. CDR3 length equals 16 residues. Germline CDR1 MNHEY, CDR2 SVGAGI. Here the CDR3 reads CASSYLGAGANYGYTF. The CDR3 DNA reads as TGTGCCAGCAGTTACCTTGGGGCAGGGGCTAACTATGGCTACACCTTC.

V is TRBV5-4 and J is TRBJ1-6; D not resolved. Between the trimmed V and J ends, which lost 4 bases and 2 bases, there was a span of 13 bases. Germline lookup yields CDR1 SGHNT and CDR2 YYREEE (reference sequence). There are 16 residues in the CDR3. Here the CDR3 DNA reads TGTGCCAGCAGCCACGACCCCAAGCCCTATAATTCACCCCTCCACTTT. This gives the protein CASSHDPKPYNSPLHF.

The chain is built from TRBV6-5 and TRBJ2-1; 12 bases fit TRBD2. The CDR3 consists of 13 residues. V gave up 6 bases and J gave up 7 bases; unmatched junction bases: 1. Germline values: CDR1 MNHEY, CDR2 SVGAGI. In nucleotides, the CDR3 is TGTGCCAGCAGCGGACTAGCGGGGAATGAGCAGTTCTTC. Encoded protein: CASSGLAGNEQFF.

The chain uses TRBV6-5 and TRBJ2-7; 9 bases match TRBD1. The germline CDR1 and CDR2 sequences are MNHEY and SVGAGI. The CDR3 loop spans 13 amino acids. Trimming at V came to 8 bases and at J to 2 bases, leaving 4 bases not matched to a gene. The CDR3 loop reads CASGRDRAYEQYF. CDR3 sequence (DNA): TGTGCCAGCGGGAGGGACAGGGCCTACGAGCAGTACTTC.

The chain employs TRBV3-1 (or the pseudogene TRBV3-2) and TRBJ1-2; maybe TRBD1 (6 bases). This CDR3 comprises 14 residues. The V gene lost 4 bases and the J gene lost 1 base, with 10 bases spanning the gap. Germline-derived CDR1 and CDR2 are LGHDT and YNNKEL (reference sequence). The CDR3 DNA reads TGTGCCAGCAGCCTCCGGACAGTTAACTATGGCTACACCTTC. It codes for CASSLRTVNYGYTF.

This clone was counted a single time. The chain links TRBV6-5 to TRBJ1-2; D uncertain. CDR3 length: 13 residues. V lost 6 bases and J 7 bases, leaving 15 bases between the germline ends. In germline, CDR1 is MNHEY, CDR2 SVGAGI. As DNA, the CDR3 is TGTGCCAGCAGACCCGAACCCTCCTCTGGCTACACCTTC. Translation: CASRPEPSSGYTF.

This clone is a singleton in its sample. The V gene is TRBV5-4, the J gene TRBJ2-3; 7 nucleotides match TRBD2. The CDR3 spans 16 residues. V lost 5 bases, J lost 6 bases, and 15 bases stayed unmatched. Germline CDR1 reads SGHNT; CDR2 reads YYREEE (reference sequence). The CDR3 sequence: CASRPQWGGPLDTQYF. CDR3 DNA: TGTGCCAGCAGGCCTCAGTGGGGGGGTCCTCTGGATACGCAGTATTTT.

The chain has TRBV10-2 and TRBJ2-6; D perhaps matches TRBD1 (8 bases). V lost 6 bases and J 3 bases, leaving 18 bases between the germline ends. The CDR3 is made up of 17 amino acids. Per the germline V gene, CDR1 is WSHSY and CDR2 is SAAADI. The DNA of the CDR3 is TGCGCCAGCAGAGGGGACAGGAGCGGGAATGGGGCCAACGTCCTGACTTTC. This sequence encodes CASRGDRSGNGANVLTF.

Written as DNA, the CDR3 is TGCGCCAGCAGCTTGGTTCAAGGGGCTGGCTACACCTTC. This translates into CASSLVQGAGYTF. The gene calls are TRBV5-1 and TRBJ1-2; the D gene is possibly TRBD1 (5 bases). Germline lookup yields CDR1 SGHRS and CDR2 YFSETQ. The V end was cut by 0 bases, the J end by 7 bases, with 10 bases between. The CDR3 has 13 amino acids.

The chain recombines TRBV9 with TRBJ2-7, with unresolved D. Looked up from germline, CDR1 is SGDLS and CDR2 is YYNGEE. V lost 0 bases and J 1 base, leaving 11 bases between the germline ends. The CDR3 is 15 residues long. The CDR3 protein is CASSVGGVNSYEQYF. DNA of the CDR3: TGTGCCAGCAGCGTAGGAGGAGTTAATTCCTACGAGCAGTACTTC.

The CDR3 DNA follows: TGTGCCAGCACCTTCGCACGGACGAATCAGCCCCAGCATTTT. Protein: CASTFARTNQPQHF. V gene TRBV28 combines with J gene TRBJ1-5; D is undetermined. Germline V lookup: CDR1 MDHEN, CDR2 SYDVKM. The CDR3 is 14 residues long. V was shortened by 7 bases and J by 4 bases, with 14 bases between the two germline ends.

The rearrangement links TRBV3-1 (or the pseudogene TRBV3-2) to TRBJ2-7; possibly TRBD2 for D (5 bases). V lost 4 bases and J 1 base, leaving 5 bases between the germline ends. This CDR3 has 12 residues. Germline assignment: CDR1 LGHDT and CDR2 YNNKEL (reference sequence). CDR3 bases: TGTGCCAGCAGCCGAGGGTCCTACGAGCAGTACTTC. Translation: CASSRGSYEQYF.

The genes are TRBV18 and TRBJ2-3, with no clear D. V lost 3 bases and J 5 bases, leaving 6 bases between the germline ends. CDR3 length: 12 residues. Germline CDR1 is KGHSH and CDR2 is LQKENI. The CDR3 DNA is TGTGCCAGCTCACCGGATCGAGATACGCAGTATTTT. Protein product: CASSPDRDTQYF.